This TCR beta chain was retrieved from a study of preoperative IRX-2 immunotherapy in early breast cancer. Treatment defined: preoperative locoregional IRX-2 cytokine immunotherapy. Preoperative locoregional IRX-2 cytokine immunotherapy was tested in the phase Ib source study. Clones were read by immunoSEQ multiplex PCR, and TCRdb kept only the in-frame ones, dropping some. The sample gives 20,000 to 30,000 clones, 75% to 85% of which show up once; approximately 1.3% is in the top ten. The CDR3 runs 13 residues. The trim removed 3 bases at V and 4 bases at J, leaving 3 bases unmatched. CDR1 and CDR2 from the germline V gene are GTSNPN and SVGIG (reference sequence).

The chain is built from TRBV30 and TRBJ2-7; 10 nucleotides align to TRBD2. This TCR was sampled from a human donor with breast cancer. Sequenced here: lymph node tissue, sampled after IRX-2 immunotherapy. The CDR3 reads CAWRSTSGYEQYV. The CDR3 nucleotides are TGTGCCTGGAGATCGACTAGCGGGTACGAGCAGTACGTC.